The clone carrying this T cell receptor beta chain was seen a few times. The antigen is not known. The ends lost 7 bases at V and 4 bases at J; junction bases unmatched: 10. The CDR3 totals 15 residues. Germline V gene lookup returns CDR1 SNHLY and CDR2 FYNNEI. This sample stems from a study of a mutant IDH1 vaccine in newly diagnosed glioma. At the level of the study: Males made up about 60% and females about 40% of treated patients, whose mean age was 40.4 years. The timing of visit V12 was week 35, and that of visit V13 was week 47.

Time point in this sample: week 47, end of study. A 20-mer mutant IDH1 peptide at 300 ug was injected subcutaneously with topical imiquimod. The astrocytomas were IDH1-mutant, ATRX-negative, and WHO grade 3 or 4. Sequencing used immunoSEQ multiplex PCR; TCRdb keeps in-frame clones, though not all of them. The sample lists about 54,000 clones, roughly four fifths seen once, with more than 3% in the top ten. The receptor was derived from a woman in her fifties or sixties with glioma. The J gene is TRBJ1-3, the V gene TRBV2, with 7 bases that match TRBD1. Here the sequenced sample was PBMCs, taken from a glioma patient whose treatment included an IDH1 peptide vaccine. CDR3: CASTQGETTGNTIYF. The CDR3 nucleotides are TGTGCCAGCACGCAGGGGGAGACGACGGGAAACACCATATATTTT.